A selection of T cell receptor beta chains follows, all from one sample in a study of T-cell memory formation after mild COVID-19. TCRdb reprocessed the 5' RACE reads via MiXCR and lists one record per CDR3 protein. The table includes 150,000 to 200,000 distinct CDR3 sequences, 20% to 25% detected once. The sample comprised PBMCs or a T cell subset sorted from them (not recorded which). These receptor sequences come from an adult woman who had mild COVID-19 (a few samples of this study predate the infection). Cell type and time point are not known. The CDR3 runs from the conserved cysteine through the conserved F or W. The order of the fields is clone size, D gene, J gene, V gene, CDR3 DNA, CDR3 protein. The D gene is left open where the match is weak. Part of the rows lack a size; the others show once, few, many or a class for expanded clones.

size: -
D: TRBD2
J: TRBJ2-1
V: TRBV7-6
DNA: TGTGCCAGTAGCGGGATGGACAATGAGCAGTTCTTC
CDR3: CASSGMDNEQFF

size: few
D: -
J: TRBJ2-1
V: TRBV20-1
DNA: TGCAGTGCTAGACAGGTCACTACGTGGGATGAGCAGTTCTTC
CDR3: CSARQVTTWDEQFF

size: -
D: -
J: TRBJ1-6
V: TRBV15
DNA: TGTGCCACCAGCCTCCGGGGGGCTAGGGATTCACCCCTCCACTTT
CDR3: CATSLRGARDSPLHF

size: many
D: TRBD2
J: TRBJ2-7
V: TRBV29-1
DNA: TGCAGCGTTGCTCAGCGGGAGCCATACGAGCAGTACTTC
CDR3: CSVAQREPYEQYF

size: -
D: -
J: TRBJ2-7
V: TRBV15
DNA: TGTGCCACCAGCAGGGATCAGGGGGAGGGAGGCTACGAGCAGTACTTC
CDR3: CATSRDQGEGGYEQYF

size: few
D: TRBD2
J: TRBJ2-5
V: TRBV9
DNA: TGTGCCAGCAGCCCGTCTGGGGGAGCGGGAGGAGAGACCCAGTACTTC
CDR3: CASSPSGGAGGETQYF

size: few
D: -
J: TRBJ2-7
V: TRBV11-2
DNA: TGTGCCAGCAGCTTAGGCACAGGAGGGGGGCCGTCCTACGAGCAGTACTTC
CDR3: CASSLGTGGGPSYEQYF

size: few
D: TRBD1
J: TRBJ1-4
V: TRBV7-6
DNA: TGTGCCAGCAGCTTAGCCGGGACAGGGCGAGAAAAACTGTTTTTT
CDR3: CASSLAGTGREKLFF

size: -
D: -
J: TRBJ2-1
V: TRBV28
DNA: TGTGCCAGCACTCTGGGGCAGGGCTACAATGAGCAGTTCTTC
CDR3: CASTLGQGYNEQFF

size: many
D: -
J: TRBJ1-2
V: TRBV20-1
DNA: TGCAGTGCTAGAGATTTCGTGGGGAGCCGGGGCTACACCTTC
CDR3: CSARDFVGSRGYTF

size: few
D: -
J: TRBJ2-5
V: TRBV7-9
DNA: TGTGCCAGCCAAACCCCTCGGGGAGGGGGCTACCAAGAGACCCAGTACTTC
CDR3: CASQTPRGGGYQETQYF

size: -
D: TRBD1
J: TRBJ2-1
V: TRBV9
DNA: TGTGCCAGCACGGATACCGGGACAGGGGGATACAATGAGCAGTTCTTC
CDR3: CASTDTGTGGYNEQFF

size: -
D: -
J: TRBJ1-4
V: TRBV24-1
DNA: -
CDR3: CATSDSRGGAGAGSNEKLFFF

size: few
D: -
J: TRBJ1-1
V: TRBV4-1
DNA: TGCGCCAGCAGCCGGGACCAGGGTTTCACTGAAGCTTTCTTT
CDR3: CASSRDQGFTEAFF

size: -
D: -
J: TRBJ1-2
V: TRBV5-1
DNA: TGCGCCAGCAGCTCCACTGACGCGCAAAGCTACACCTTC
CDR3: CASSSTDAQSYTF

size: few
D: TRBD2
J: TRBJ2-1
V: TRBV5-1
DNA: TGCGCCAGCAGCTTGAGTCTAGCGGGAGGGACACGCGATGAGCAGTTCTTC
CDR3: CASSLSLAGGTRDEQFF

size: -
D: TRBD1
J: TRBJ2-5
V: TRBV29-1
DNA: TGCAGCGTTGACGGCGCAGGGGGCTGGGCCCAGTACTTC
CDR3: CSVDGAGGWAQYF

size: -
D: -
J: TRBJ2-3
V: TRBV20-1
DNA: TGCAGTGCACCGTCCGGCAGCGCCAGCACAGATACGCAGTATTTT
CDR3: CSAPSGSASTDTQYF

size: few
D: TRBD1
J: TRBJ2-2
V: TRBV7-8
DNA: TGTGCCAGCAGCCAGAGGACAGGGACCATATACTCGAACACCGGGGAGCTGTTTTTT
CDR3: CASSQRTGTIYSNTGELFF

size: few
D: -
J: TRBJ2-5
V: TRBV7-9
DNA: TGTGCCAGCAGCCGGTCCACGGGGGTGGAGACCCAGTACTTC
CDR3: CASSRSTGVETQYF

size: -
D: -
J: TRBJ2-7
V: TRBV6-5
DNA: TGTGCCAGCAGACTCTCCGGGGACGAGCAGTACTTC
CDR3: CASRLSGDEQYF

size: few
D: -
J: TRBJ1-3
V: TRBV24-1
DNA: TGTGCCACCAGTGATCCGACAGACGGAAACACCATATATTTT
CDR3: CATSDPTDGNTIYF

size: few
D: TRBD1
J: TRBJ1-1
V: TRBV4-1
DNA: TGCGCCAGCAGCCAGTTGACAGGGGAGAACACTGAAGCTTTCTTT
CDR3: CASSQLTGENTEAFF

size: few
D: TRBD1
J: TRBJ1-1
V: TRBV5-1
DNA: TGCGCCAGCAGCTTGGGGGACAGGGGCAACACTGAAGCTTTCTTT
CDR3: CASSLGDRGNTEAFF

size: few
D: -
J: TRBJ2-1
V: TRBV14
DNA: TGTGCCAGCAGCCAAGAAGAAGTCGGCGGGCAGTTCTTC
CDR3: CASSQEEVGGQFF

size: few
D: TRBD1
J: TRBJ2-7
V: TRBV18
DNA: TGTGCCAGCTCACCACCTCGGGACAGGTCCTTCTACGAGCAGTACTTC
CDR3: CASSPPRDRSFYEQYF

size: -
D: TRBD2
J: TRBJ2-1
V: TRBV7-3
DNA: TGTGCCAGCAGCTTTGGCGGGAGAGATGAGCAGTTCTTC
CDR3: CASSFGGRDEQFF

size: few
D: -
J: TRBJ1-5
V: TRBV2
DNA: TGTGCCAGCAGGCAAGAACAGATGAATCAGCCCCAGCATTTT
CDR3: CASRQEQMNQPQHF

size: few
D: -
J: TRBJ2-7
V: TRBV5-1
DNA: TGCGCCAGCGGGCCTTCGGGGGGCCCCTACGAGCAGTACTTC
CDR3: CASGPSGGPYEQYF

size: -
D: TRBD2
J: TRBJ2-3
V: TRBV12-3/TRBV12-4
DNA: TGTGCCAGCAGTTCTAGCGGCACCACAGATACGCAGTATTTT
CDR3: CASSSSGTTDTQYF

size: -
D: TRBD2
J: TRBJ2-3
V: TRBV2
DNA: TGTGCCAGAGAGACTAGCGGGATCGCAGATACGCAGTATTTT
CDR3: CARETSGIADTQYF

size: many
D: -
J: TRBJ1-1
V: TRBV24-1
DNA: TGTGCCACCAGTGATTTGAACACTGAAGCTTTCTTT
CDR3: CATSDLNTEAFF

size: few
D: -
J: TRBJ2-7
V: TRBV29-1
DNA: TGCAGCGTCCGACTCCCCAGCTCCTACGAGCAGTACTTC
CDR3: CSVRLPSSYEQYF

size: few
D: -
J: TRBJ2-3
V: TRBV2
DNA: TGTGCCAGCAGTGAAGTAGGCTCAGATACGCAGTATTTT
CDR3: CASSEVGSDTQYF

size: -
D: -
J: TRBJ1-2
V: TRBV21-1
DNA: TGTGCCAGCAGCAAGCCAATTAACTATGGCTACACCTTC
CDR3: CASSKPINYGYTF

size: -
D: -
J: TRBJ2-3
V: TRBV7-2
DNA: TGTGCCAGCAGCCCTCTGAGTCATACCTACACAGATACGCAGTATTTT
CDR3: CASSPLSHTYTDTQYF

size: -
D: TRBD1
J: TRBJ2-3
V: TRBV6-5
DNA: TGTGCTACAGGGGGACGGAACACAGATACGCAGTATTTT
CDR3: CATGGRNTDTQYF

size: -
D: TRBD2
J: TRBJ2-1
V: TRBV27
DNA: TGTGCCAGCACTACCACTAGCGGGAGTTTCTACAATGAGCAGTTCTTC
CDR3: CASTTTSGSFYNEQFF

size: few
D: TRBD1
J: TRBJ2-5
V: TRBV7-3
DNA: TGTGCCAGCAGCCCCACCGACAGGGGGCTTGGAGAGACCCAGTACTTC
CDR3: CASSPTDRGLGETQYF